The entry below describes one T cell receptor beta chain. Trimming cost V 3 bases and J 1 base, with 21 bases left between them. CDR3 size: 18 residues. Germline V lookup: CDR1 LNHDA, CDR2 SQIVND (reference sequence). This entry comes from a study of blood T cell repertoires in COVID-19. Study as a whole: There were acute and convalescent COVID-19 samples, and they came from the United States, Italy and Spain. PBMCs, B-cell-depleted T cells, or T cells were the source of the cDNA or gDNA that made up the material.

Source study methods: Using reference gene primer amplification, nucleated cell counts were estimated. The data were produced by immunoSEQ multiplex PCR, yet TCRdb's version contains in-frame clones alone and is incomplete. That table supplies the V and J calls and clone size; D and trimming were determined from the DNA. The data show roughly 100,000 clones, with around nine tenths seen just once and around 3.2% held by the top ten. The chain couples TRBV19 to TRBJ1-2; D may be TRBD1 (6 bases). The sequence was collected from a human donor in a cohort sampled during active COVID-19. The material sequenced was peripheral blood. The CDR3, as DNA: TGTGCCAGTAGTATGGCCAAGGGGGTGCCCCGCGGTAACTATGGCTACACCTTC. Encoded protein: CASSMAKGVPRGNYGYTF.